Listed below are T cell receptor beta chains from one sample, sequenced in a study of T-cell reconstitution after alpha-beta-depleted transplantation in children. TCRdb called the PCR reads again in MiXCR, with one record for every CDR3 protein. The sample yields 400,000 to 500,000 distinct CDR3 sequences, about a tenth seen once. The material sequenced was PBMCs from the stem cell graft donor, taken from the stem cell graft. These receptors were taken from a human donor who donated a stem cell graft to a child with acute myeloid leukemia. Each CDR3 is given with its conserved first and last residue. Fields, in order: CDR3 DNA, CDR3 protein, V gene, J gene, clone size, D gene. A D gene is named only where the DNA matches it firmly. Clone sizes are given selectively: once, few, many, or a class where the clone is expanded.

TGTGCCAGCAGCCTCAGGAGCCGCTGCTACGAGCAGTACTTC	CASSLRSRCYEQYF	TRBV28	TRBJ2-7	NA	NA
TGCAGCGTTTCCGGGACAGGGCTTCTCAATGAGCAGTTCTTC	CSVSGTGLLNEQFF	TRBV29-1	TRBJ2-1	NA	TRBD1
TGCGCCAGCAGTGAAGGGACAGGGGGTCAGCCCCAGCATTTT	CASSEGTGGQPQHF	TRBV5-1	TRBJ1-5	NA	TRBD1
TGTGCCAGCAGCTTAGTGCCCGGCAGGGGGGTGTATTTT	CASSLVPGRGVYF	TRBV7-2	TRBJ1-5	many	TRBD1
TGTGCCAGCAGCACGAACAGGGAACGGACCGGGGAGCTGTTTTTT	CASSTNRERTGELFF	TRBV7-9	TRBJ2-2	NA	NA
TGTGCCAGCAGTCAACGGGTTTCTAACACCGGGGAGCTGTTTTTT	CASSQRVSNTGELFF	TRBV12-3/TRBV12-4	TRBJ2-2	few	NA
TGCGCCAGCAGCTTGGCCCTAGCAACAAACAATGAGCAGTTCTTC	CASSLALATNNEQFF	TRBV5-1	TRBJ2-1	few	NA
TGCGCCAGCAGCCGGGGACAGGGCCTTTCGGGCTACACCTTC	CASSRGQGLSGYTF	TRBV5-1	TRBJ1-2	NA	TRBD1
TGCGCCAGCAGCTCCTGGGGACTAGCGGGAGATTTCCCTAAACCCGAGCAGTACTTC	CASSSWGLAGDFPKPEQYF	TRBV5-1	TRBJ2-7	NA	TRBD2
TGTGCCAGCAGCTTAGATAGGGGTTTATACTTC	CASSLDRGLYF	TRBV7-9	TRBJ2-5	few	NA